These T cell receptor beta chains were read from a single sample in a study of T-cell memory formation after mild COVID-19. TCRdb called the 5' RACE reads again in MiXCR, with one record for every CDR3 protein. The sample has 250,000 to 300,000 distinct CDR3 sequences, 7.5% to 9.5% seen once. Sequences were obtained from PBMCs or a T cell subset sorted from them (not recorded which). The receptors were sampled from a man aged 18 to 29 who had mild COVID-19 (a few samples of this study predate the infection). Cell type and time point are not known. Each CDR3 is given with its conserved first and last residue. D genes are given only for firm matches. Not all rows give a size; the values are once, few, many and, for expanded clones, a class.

TGCGCCAGCAGCTGGGGGGCAGGAAAGGAGACCCAGTACTTC	CASSWGAGKETQYF	TRBJ2-5	TRBV5-1	NA	NA
TGCGCCAGCAGCCAAGATCAATCGAACACTGAAGCTTTCTTT	CASSQDQSNTEAFF	TRBJ1-1	TRBV4-3	NA	many
TGTGCCAGCATGGGTGGAGAGTCAGATACGCAGTATTTT	CASMGGESDTQYF	TRBJ2-3	TRBV2	NA	few
TGTGCCAGCAGCTCCTCAACAGGGTTTAACTATGGCTACACCTTC	CASSSSTGFNYGYTF	TRBJ1-2	TRBV5-4	NA	NA
TGTGCCAGCGGCGGGACAGCTCCCTATGGCTACACCTTC	CASGGTAPYGYTF	TRBJ1-2	TRBV2	TRBD1	NA
TGCGCCAGCAGCCAAGATCTGGGACAGGGCGGCCAGCCCCAGCATTTT	CASSQDLGQGGQPQHF	TRBJ1-5	TRBV4-3	TRBD1	many
TGTGCCACCCGGGCGGGGACAGGGGACACCGGGGAGCTGTTTTTT	CATRAGTGDTGELFF	TRBJ2-2	TRBV24-1	TRBD1	few
TGCGCCAGCAGCCGAAACGGGATAGCCAAAAACATTCAGTACTTC	CASSRNGIAKNIQYF	TRBJ2-4	TRBV4-3	NA	few
TGCGCCAGCACCTCGGGGGCTAACTATGGCTACACCTTC	CASTSGANYGYTF	TRBJ1-2	TRBV5-1	NA	NA
TGTGCCAGCAGTGAATGGGAAGGAGATACGCAGTATTTT	CASSEWEGDTQYF	TRBJ2-3	TRBV6-1	NA	many
TGCGCCAGCAGCCAAGATATCAGGGGCCTTGGGACCCAGTACTTC	CASSQDIRGLGTQYF	TRBJ2-5	TRBV4-1	NA	NA
TGTGCCAGCAGCCCCCAGGGACCCCCGGGGGAGACCCAGTACTTC	CASSPQGPPGETQYF	TRBJ2-5	TRBV9	NA	NA
TGTGCCAGCAGTGAAGGGGGCAGTGAGCAGTTCTTC	CASSEGGSEQFF	TRBJ2-1	TRBV2	NA	NA
TGCAGCGTTGTAAGTGTGAACACTGAAGCTTTCTTT	CSVVSVNTEAFF	TRBJ1-1	TRBV29-1	NA	NA
TGTGCCAGCAGCCAAGAAGCCCAGCGCCCCCAGTACTTC	CASSQEAQRPQYF	TRBJ2-5	TRBV3-1	NA	NA
TGTGCCAGCAGTTTTTCTAGCGTGACAGATACGCAGTATTTT	CASSFSSVTDTQYF	TRBJ2-3	TRBV28	NA	NA
TGTGCCAGCAGCGCCCAGGGGGAGCTGTTTTTT	CASSAQGELFF	TRBJ2-2	TRBV7-6	NA	many
TGTGCCAGCAGCGTTTTTGGTTCCTCCTACGAGCAGTACTTC	CASSVFGSSYEQYF	TRBJ2-7	TRBV5-6	NA	NA
TGTGCCATAGGATTGTCCGGGAACTACACCTTC	CAIGLSGNYTF	TRBJ1-2	TRBV10-3	NA	few
TGTGCCATCAGTGAGCCCCTAGGGGACACCGGGGAGCTGTTTTTT	CAISEPLGDTGELFF	TRBJ2-2	TRBV10-3	NA	NA
TGCAGCGCTTGGCAGGGGGCCAAGCAGTACTTC	CSAWQGAKQYF	TRBJ2-7	TRBV29-1	TRBD1	few
TGTGCCAGCAGTCCGGAGACAGGGCCGGACGAGCAGTACTTC	CASSPETGPDEQYF	TRBJ2-7	TRBV6-1	TRBD1	NA
TGCGCCAGCTCAGGGGAGGGGGGGCAAGAGACCCAGTACTTC	CASSGEGGQETQYF	TRBJ2-5	TRBV4-3	NA	NA
TGCGCCAGCAGCCTGGGACAGGCGCTCGGCTATGGCTACACCTTC	CASSLGQALGYGYTF	TRBJ1-2	TRBV5-1	TRBD1	many
TGTGCCAGCAGCCAAGCGAGCAGGCAAGAGACCCAGTACTTC	CASSQASRQETQYF	TRBJ2-5	TRBV4-2	NA	NA
TGCAGTGCTAGAGAGTGGGAGGGGGCGGCTTTGGATACGCAGTATTTT	CSAREWEGAALDTQYF	TRBJ2-3	TRBV20-1	NA	NA
TGCAGTGCTACGCAGGGATCGTACGAGCAGTACTTC	CSATQGSYEQYF	TRBJ2-7	TRBV20-1	NA	few
TGTGCCAGCAGCTTGTGGGGACAGGGTCGTCAGCCCCAGCATTTT	CASSLWGQGRQPQHF	TRBJ1-5	TRBV5-6	TRBD1	NA
TGTGCCAGCAGTTACCCACGGCAGGGCCATGGCTACACCTTC	CASSYPRQGHGYTF	TRBJ1-2	TRBV6-2/TRBV6-3	NA	few
TGCAGCGTTGAACGGTCATGCAAGCAGTACTTC	CSVERSCKQYF	TRBJ2-7	TRBV29-1	NA	NA